The rows below give T cell receptor beta chains drawn from one sample of a study of OX40 agonist ivuxolimab in advanced cancers. Assay used: immunoSEQ multiplex PCR; TCRdb lists only in-frame clones, some missing. Altogether about 79,000 clones are present, roughly 89% being singletons, with the ten largest covering 10% to 15%. This material consisted of CD4+ or CD8+ T cells sorted from blood, taken in a trial of the OX40 agonist ivuxolimab. These receptors were obtained from an adult with an advanced solid tumor such as melanoma, head and neck, liver or kidney cancer. Each CDR3 is given with its conserved first and last residue. Fields, in order: V gene, J gene, D gene, clone size, CDR3 DNA, CDR3 protein. A D gene is named only where the DNA matches it firmly. Only part of the rows carry a size: once, few, many, or a class if the clone is expanded.

V: TRBV27
J: TRBJ2-7
D: -
size: -
DNA: TGTGCCAGCAGTTTCCGGGGAGGCGAGCAGTACTTC
CDR3: CASSFRGGEQYF

V: TRBV19
J: TRBJ2-2
D: TRBD2
size: -
DNA: TGTGCCAGTAGTATAGTGCCTAGCGGGATGACCGGGGAGCTGTTTTTT
CDR3: CASSIVPSGMTGELFF

V: TRBV7-9
J: TRBJ1-2
D: -
size: few
DNA: TGTGCCAGCAGCCCCCGGGGAGATTATGGCTACACCTTC
CDR3: CASSPRGDYGYTF

V: TRBV18
J: TRBJ1-5
D: -
size: -
DNA: TGTGCCAGCTCACCAGGGGAGCAACAGCCCCAGCATTTT
CDR3: CASSPGEQQPQHF

V: TRBV29-1
J: TRBJ1-1
D: -
size: -
DNA: TGCAGCGTGACAGCCTTGAACACTGAAGCTTTCTTT
CDR3: CSVTALNTEAFF

V: TRBV27
J: TRBJ2-1
D: TRBD1
size: -
DNA: TGTGCCAGCAGTTTGGGGGCCAGGGGGGAGCAGTTCTTC
CDR3: CASSLGARGEQFF

V: TRBV30
J: TRBJ2-7
D: TRBD2
size: -
DNA: TGTGCCTGGAGTCCACCGGGACTAGCGGGAGTCGAGCAGTACTTC
CDR3: CAWSPPGLAGVEQYF

V: TRBV5-4
J: TRBJ2-7
D: TRBD1
size: -
DNA: TGTGCCAGCAGCTGGACAGGCTTCTACGAGCAGTACTTC
CDR3: CASSWTGFYEQYF

V: TRBV6-5
J: TRBJ2-5
D: TRBD2
size: -
DNA: TGTGCCAGCAGTTACCAGGGCGGGGGTTGGGAGACCCAGTACTTC
CDR3: CASSYQGGGWETQYF

V: TRBV5-4
J: TRBJ2-3
D: -
size: -
DNA: TGTGCCAGCAGCTTGGGAGTGGCGGGAAACACAGATACGCAGTATTTT
CDR3: CASSLGVAGNTDTQYF

V: TRBV5-6
J: TRBJ1-6
D: -
size: once
DNA: TGTGCCAGCAGCTTCTTCACGGCCATGGGGAATTCACCCCTCCACTTT
CDR3: CASSFFTAMGNSPLHF

V: TRBV15
J: TRBJ1-4
D: TRBD1
size: -
DNA: TGTGCCACCAGCCAGGGGGTAGGAAATGAAAAACTGTTTTTT
CDR3: CATSQGVGNEKLFF

V: TRBV27
J: TRBJ2-1
D: -
size: -
DNA: TGTGCCAGCAGTTTCGGCGGAGGCTACAATGAGCAGTTCTTC
CDR3: CASSFGGGYNEQFF

V: TRBV7-3
J: TRBJ2-3
D: -
size: -
DNA: TGTGCCAGCAGCTTTACAGGGAACGGGGCAGATACGCAGTATTTT
CDR3: CASSFTGNGADTQYF

V: TRBV27
J: TRBJ1-1
D: -
size: -
DNA: TGTGCCAGCAGTTCCCCCTTAGGGGCTGAAGCTTTCTTT
CDR3: CASSSPLGAEAFF

V: TRBV6-1
J: TRBJ2-5
D: TRBD2
size: -
DNA: TGTGCCAGCAGTGAATCGGGGGGGCAGTCCGATGAGCAGTACTTC
CDR3: CASSESGGQSDEQYF

V: TRBV7-8
J: TRBJ1-6
D: -
size: -
DNA: TGTGCCAGCAGCCTCTTCAATTCACCCCTCCACTTT
CDR3: CASSLFNSPLHF

V: TRBV7-9
J: TRBJ1-2
D: TRBD1
size: -
DNA: TGTGCCAGCAGCTTAGCAGGTCAGGGGGCAAATGGCTACACCTTC
CDR3: CASSLAGQGANGYTF

V: TRBV6-6
J: TRBJ2-7
D: -
size: -
DNA: TGTGCCAGCAGTTACTCGGATCCGGGAATCTACGAGCAGTACTTC
CDR3: CASSYSDPGIYEQYF

V: TRBV28
J: TRBJ2-1
D: TRBD2
size: -
DNA: TGTGCCAGCAGTTTCACAAGGCTAGCGGGGGCGCAAAGCTCCTACAATGAGCAGTTCTTC
CDR3: CASSFTRLAGAQSSYNEQFF

V: TRBV19
J: TRBJ2-1
D: TRBD2
size: -
DNA: TGTGCCAGTAGTATAGATCAACGGCTAGCGGGACACAATGAGCAGTTCTTC
CDR3: CASSIDQRLAGHNEQFF

V: TRBV19
J: TRBJ1-2
D: TRBD1
size: -
DNA: TGTGCCAGTACTGGACAGGGGCCCCACTATGGCTACACCTTC
CDR3: CASTGQGPHYGYTF

V: TRBV9
J: TRBJ2-7
D: -
size: few
DNA: TGTGCCAGCAGCGGATTCCCCGGGACGCCCGACGCCGAGCAGTACTTC
CDR3: CASSGFPGTPDAEQYF

V: TRBV19
J: TRBJ2-5
D: -
size: -
DNA: TGTGCCAGTAGTAAGCGGCAGGGTGGGGAGACCCAGTACTTC
CDR3: CASSKRQGGETQYF

V: TRBV4-1
J: TRBJ2-1
D: TRBD2
size: -
DNA: TGCGCCAGCAGCCAAGATCCAGCGGGAGTCGGGGGTGAGCAGTTCTTC
CDR3: CASSQDPAGVGGEQFF

V: TRBV11-2
J: TRBJ2-3
D: TRBD2
size: once
DNA: TGTGCCAGCAGCTTCACTAGCGGGGCCAACACAGATACGCAGTATTTT
CDR3: CASSFTSGANTDTQYF

V: TRBV2
J: TRBJ2-5
D: -
size: -
DNA: TGTGCCAGCAGTCAAGAGACCCAGTACTTC
CDR3: CASSQETQYF

V: TRBV30
J: TRBJ2-7
D: TRBD1
size: -
DNA: TGTGCCTGGAGTTCCGGGACAGGGAGAGGCGAGCAGTACTTC
CDR3: CAWSSGTGRGEQYF

V: TRBV27
J: TRBJ2-3
D: TRBD2
size: -
DNA: TGTGCCAGCAGTCAACTCCTAGCGGTAGTGGGCACAGATACGCAGTATTTT
CDR3: CASSQLLAVVGTDTQYF

V: TRBV5-1
J: TRBJ2-3
D: -
size: -
DNA: TGCGCCAGCAGCCCGGCAAGCAGGCTCACTAGCACAGATACGCAGTATTTT
CDR3: CASSPASRLTSTDTQYF

V: TRBV19
J: TRBJ1-1
D: -
size: -
DNA: TGTGCCAGTAGTATTGTCAGGGAAGCTTTCTTT
CDR3: CASSIVREAFF

V: TRBV30
J: TRBJ2-7
D: -
size: few
DNA: TGTGCCTGGAGAGCCGACAAGCCCCTCGGGTACGAGCAGTACTTC
CDR3: CAWRADKPLGYEQYF

V: TRBV7-9
J: TRBJ2-7
D: TRBD2
size: -
DNA: TGTGCCAGCAGCTTAGAAGGCCCCCCCGGACTAGCGGGAGTGTACGAGCAGTACTTC
CDR3: CASSLEGPPGLAGVYEQYF

V: TRBV4-1
J: TRBJ2-7
D: -
size: few
DNA: TGCGCCAGCAGCCAAGAGTCAGCCTACGAGCAGTACTTC
CDR3: CASSQESAYEQYF

V: TRBV6-5
J: TRBJ2-7
D: -
size: -
DNA: TGTGCCAGCAGTTACTCCAGGGGCAGCTACGAGCAGTACTTC
CDR3: CASSYSRGSYEQYF

V: TRBV28
J: TRBJ2-7
D: TRBD1
size: -
DNA: TGTGCCAGCAGTTCCACCGGGACAGGGTTATACGAGCAGTACTTC
CDR3: CASSSTGTGLYEQYF

V: TRBV2
J: TRBJ2-1
D: -
size: -
DNA: TGTGCCAGCACCCCAGGCTACAATGAGCAGTTCTTC
CDR3: CASTPGYNEQFF

V: TRBV7-2
J: TRBJ2-7
D: -
size: -
DNA: TGTGCCAGCAGCACCCAACCGGGACTCAGCTCCTACGAGCAGTACTTC
CDR3: CASSTQPGLSSYEQYF

V: TRBV6-4
J: TRBJ2-3
D: TRBD1
size: -
DNA: TGTGCCAGCAGTGACCACGGGACAGCCAACACAGATACGCAGTATTTT
CDR3: CASSDHGTANTDTQYF

V: TRBV4-2
J: TRBJ2-7
D: TRBD2
size: -
DNA: TGTGCCAGCAGCTATACTAGCGGGAGATCCTACGAGCAGTACTTC
CDR3: CASSYTSGRSYEQYF

V: TRBV28
J: TRBJ2-7
D: TRBD1
size: -
DNA: TGTGCCATATGTGACAGGGCCTTCTACGAGCAGTACTTC
CDR3: CAICDRAFYEQYF

V: TRBV2
J: TRBJ2-5
D: -
size: few
DNA: TGTGCCAGCAGTGAAAGTGGGGGTGGAAGGACCCAGTACTTC
CDR3: CASSESGGGRTQYF

V: TRBV7-3
J: TRBJ2-3
D: TRBD1
size: -
DNA: TGTGCCAGCAGCTTACCCGGACAGGGCACAGATACGCAGTATTTT
CDR3: CASSLPGQGTDTQYF

V: TRBV11-2
J: TRBJ1-2
D: -
size: few
DNA: TGTGCCAGCAGCCTAGGGCTTAACTATGGCTACACCTTC
CDR3: CASSLGLNYGYTF

V: TRBV19
J: TRBJ2-7
D: -
size: -
DNA: TGTGCCAGTAGTATGTCATGGGGCGGTTACGAGCAGTACTTC
CDR3: CASSMSWGGYEQYF

V: TRBV6-6
J: TRBJ1-5
D: -
size: -
DNA: TGTGCCAGCAGTTACTCGAGAAGTTACAATCAGCCCCAGCATTTT
CDR3: CASSYSRSYNQPQHF

V: TRBV27
J: TRBJ2-3
D: -
size: -
DNA: TGTGCCAGCAGAGGGGGGTTAGCTCGGGATACGCAGTATTTT
CDR3: CASRGGLARDTQYF

V: TRBV7-9
J: TRBJ2-3
D: TRBD2
size: -
DNA: TGTGCCAGCAGCTTACCAAGCCTCCCACTAGCGGGACGCACAGATACGCAGTATTTT
CDR3: CASSLPSLPLAGRTDTQYF

V: TRBV9
J: TRBJ2-6
D: -
size: -
DNA: TGTGCCAGCAGCGTAGGGTTCTCTGGGGCCAACGTCCTGACTTTC
CDR3: CASSVGFSGANVLTF

V: TRBV7-2
J: TRBJ2-4
D: TRBD2
size: -
DNA: TGTGCCAGCAGCCTTATAGCGGGAGGAACGGAGATTGACATTCAGTACTTC
CDR3: CASSLIAGGTEIDIQYF